Listed here are 16 T cell receptor beta chains from one sample, sequenced in a study of T-cell reconstitution after alpha-beta-depleted transplantation in children. Unique molecular identifiers were used in preparing the TCRbeta library. Each CDR3 protein is one row after TCRdb ran MiXCR on the PCR reads. This table has around 370,000 distinct CDR3 sequences, about 9.3% appearing once. The sample here was PBMCs from the stem cell graft donor, taken from the stem cell graft. These TCRs come from a human donor who donated a stem cell graft to a child with acute lymphoblastic leukemia.

This clonotype has a count of ten or more. V and J are TRBV10-3 and TRBJ1-1, with a tentative D call TRBD1 (6 bases). This CDR3 contains 16 residues. Trimming stripped 6 bases from V and 7 bases from J, with 24 bases between. CDR1 and CDR2 (germline): ENHRY, SYGVKD. CDR3 amino acids: CAIRGVVGGDTIEAFF. As DNA, the CDR3 is TGTGCCATCAGGGGAGTAGTGGGGGGCGATACAATTGAAGCTTTCTTT.

There are many counts of this clonotype. This rearrangement joins TRBV20-1 to TRBJ2-5; no firm D call. The CDR3 runs to 13 residues. CDR1 and CDR2 from the germline V gene are DFQATT and SNEGSKA (reference sequence). V dropped 0 bases and J dropped 5 bases, with 10 bases sitting between them. CDR3 sequence: CSARESVMETQYF. CDR3 nucleotide sequence: TGCAGTGCTAGAGAGTCGGTGATGGAGACCCAGTACTTC.

The CDR3 loop reads CASSFRGPTGSGANVLTF. The CDR3 nucleotides read TGTGCCAGCAGCTTTAGGGGGCCTACAGGGTCTGGGGCCAACGTCCTGACTTTC. This chain joins TRBV7-6 and TRBJ2-6; 7 bases map to TRBD1. CDR1 SGHVS and CDR2 FNYEAQ come from the germline V gene. Unmatched junction bases numbered 9, after V lost 3 bases and J lost 1 base. The CDR3 length is 18 residues.

A few counts support this clonotype. The V gene is TRBV4-1, the J gene TRBJ2-3; D perhaps matches TRBD1 (5 bases). V was shortened by 1 base and J by 2 bases, with 13 bases between the two germline ends. The CDR3 contains 16 residues. The V gene's germline CDR1 is MGHRA and CDR2 YSYEKL. The CDR3 here is CASSQGPKGDTDTQYF. The CDR3 DNA reads TGCGCCAGCAGCCAAGGGCCTAAAGGGGACACAGATACGCAGTATTTT.

This clonotype was counted many times. The rearrangement joins TRBV7-8 to TRBJ2-3; TRBD2 matches 8 bases. The CDR3 is made up of 17 amino acids. CDR1 is SGHVS, CDR2 FQNEAQ, per germline. V lost 2 bases, J lost 5 bases, and 12 bases stayed unmatched. The CDR3: CASSLIRREGQKDTQYF. Here the CDR3 DNA reads TGTGCCAGCAGCTTAATCCGACGGGAGGGCCAGAAAGATACGCAGTATTTT.

This sequence joins TRBV20-1 and TRBJ2-7; possibly TRBD1 for D (5 bases). Germline V lookup: CDR1 DFQATT, CDR2 SNEGSKA (reference sequence). V was trimmed by 6 bases and J by 2 bases, leaving 14 bases between them. This CDR3 is built from 13 residues. The CDR3 DNA sequence: TGCAGTGCCGGTCAGGGTGGAGCCTACGAGCAGTACTTC. Translation: CSAGQGGAYEQYF.

The chain is built from TRBV12-3 or TRBV12-4 and TRBJ2-1, with 8 bases fitting TRBD2. This CDR3 region has 22 residues. J was trimmed by 0 bases and V by 1 base; bases with no gene match: 20. CDR3 in amino acids: CASSLGLQGGLAFFSSYNEQFF. CDR3 nucleotides: TGTGCCAGCAGTTTAGGACTACAGGGCGGACTAGCTTTTTTTAGCTCCTACAATGAGCAGTTCTTC.

This clonotype has at least ten counts. The chain employs TRBV12-3 or TRBV12-4 and TRBJ1-1; no clear D gene. With 3 bases removed from V and 1 base from J, the gap between germline ends came to 6 bases. CDR3 length equals 13 residues. DNA for the CDR3: TGTGCCAGCAGTTTGCTGGAGAACACTGAAGCTTTCTTT. As protein: CASSLLENTEAFF.

The rearrangement uses TRBV11-1 and TRBJ2-1; TRBD2 agrees at 10 bases. CDR1 is SGHAT and CDR2 is FQDESV in the germline V gene (reference sequence). V trimming: 0 bases; J trimming: 0 bases; junction bases outside the gene matches: 11. This CDR3 spans 20 amino acids. The CDR3 region has the DNA TGTGCCAGCAGCTTAGCGTTCCTAGCGGGAGCCCAGTTCTCCTACAATGAGCAGTTCTTC. The encoded protein is CASSLAFLAGAQFSYNEQFF.

This clonotype showed up just a few times. The genes are TRBV12-3 or TRBV12-4 and TRBJ1-4; TRBD1 is a possible D gene (6 bases). This CDR3 has 14 residues. The germline V and J ends were trimmed by 6 bases and 5 bases, with 13 bases remaining between them. The CDR3, as DNA: TGTGCCAGCAGGTTGGACAGCGAAAATGAAAAACTGTTTTTT. Its protein is CASRLDSENEKLFF.

This clonotype was counted at least ten times. J is TRBJ2-1 and V is TRBV5-1, with 12 positions matching TRBD2. The CDR3 extends over 16 amino acids. Germline trimming cut 4 bases from V and 2 bases from J; bases unmatched to any gene: 4. From germline, CDR1 is SGHRS and CDR2 YFSETQ. The chain's CDR3 is CASSLTSGSTYNEQFF. The CDR3 nucleotides are TGCGCCAGCAGCCTGACTAGCGGGAGTACCTACAATGAGCAGTTCTTC.

This clonotype was observed a few times. This rearrangement joins TRBV3-1 to TRBJ2-2; TRBD2 agrees at 14 bases. Germline V CDR1 and CDR2: LGHDT, YNNKEL (reference sequence). V lost 0 bases, J lost 6 bases, and 6 bases stayed unmatched. This CDR3 has 18 amino acids. CDR3 region: CASSQEEAGLAGAGELFF. CDR3 nucleotide sequence: TGTGCCAGCAGCCAAGAAGAGGCGGGACTAGCGGGAGCCGGGGAGCTGTTTTTT.

This clonotype was seen more than once but under ten times. This rearrangement joins TRBV4-3 to TRBJ1-6, with D unresolved. CDR3 length equals 15 residues. The germline V gene has CDR1 LGHNA and CDR2 YSLEER. The V gene lost 0 bases and the J gene lost 5 bases, with 8 bases spanning the gap. The CDR3 loop is CASSQDLADNSPLHF. As DNA, the CDR3 is TGCGCCAGCAGCCAAGATCTCGCGGATAATTCACCCCTCCACTTT.

This clonotype was observed a few times. V and J are TRBV6-2 or TRBV6-3 and TRBJ2-1; 9 positions match TRBD2. CDR3 size: 17 residues. V shed 7 bases and J 0 bases; nucleotides not matched to a gene: 10. Per the germline V gene, CDR1 is MNHEY and CDR2 is SVGEGT. CDR3 protein: CASTWAGGPSSYNEQFF. CDR3 coding DNA: TGTGCCAGCACCTGGGCGGGAGGGCCGAGCTCCTACAATGAGCAGTTCTTC.

This clonotype was found a few times. V is TRBV20-1 and J is TRBJ1-6, with D unclear. V shed 1 base and J shed 7 bases, with 5 bases lying between them. The CDR3 sequence is 12 residues long. Germline loops: CDR1 DFQATT, CDR2 SNEGSKA (reference sequence). CDR3 in DNA: TGCAGTGCTAGAGGCCTCAATTCACCCCTCCACTTT. Amino acid sequence: CSARGLNSPLHF.

This clonotype occurred a few times. J is TRBJ2-5 and V is TRBV24-1, with TRBD2 matching 12 bases. Germline CDR1 reads KGHDR; CDR2 reads SFDVKD. CDR3 length equals 15 residues. Unmatched junction bases numbered 4, after V lost 6 bases and J lost 3 bases. The CDR3 bases are TGTGCCACCAGTCGGACTAGCGGGAAAGAAGAGACCCAGTACTTC. Encoded protein: CATSRTSGKEETQYF.